This T cell receptor beta chain came from a study of beta chain features in type 1 diabetes. Study information: There were approximately 100,000,000 sorted cells examined across all samples.

Germline V gives CDR1 SQVTM, CDR2 ANQGSEA. Trimming removed 6 bases from V and 8 bases from J, with 20 bases in between. The CDR3 runs to 14 residues. The investigators reverse transcribed all of the isolated RNA, so they sequenced expressed TCRB transcripts. Sequencing used immunoSEQ multiplex PCR; TCRdb keeps in-frame clones, though not all of them. The data hold about 160,000 clones, with less than 9.5% observed a single time. Cell sorting via CD45RO/CCR7/CD25/CD127/CD95/CD27 was performed to obtain CD4+ naive, central memory, regulatory and stem cell-like memory cells. Each sorted fraction was over 95% pure. This clone was detected a few times. Its antigen is not known. Findings and caveats of the study: Fewer junction insertions and more nucleotide deletions appeared in type 1 diabetes patients.

This TCR was recovered from a man in his late teens or twenties in good health. Source material: central memory CD4+ T cells from blood. The chain has TRBV29-1 and TRBJ2-4, with TRBD1 as a possible D gene (7 bases). In DNA, the CDR3 is TGCAGCGTCCGGTATGGGGGGCAGGGGGACATTCAGTACTTC. Residues: CSVRYGGQGDIQYF.